This T cell receptor beta chain was profiled in a study of T cell responses to AZD1222 COVID-19 vaccine. Study findings and constraints: Repertoire samples came only from after the peak T cell response. Along spike, vaccine-associated CD4 TCRs were found throughout, with dominance at 160-218 and 743-854. A mostly white British donor set with more females was recruited, and clonal diversity was possibly underestimated. Unmutated variant regions reportedly attract nearly half of all spike-specific TCRs.

CDR1 is GTSNPN, CDR2 SVGIG, per germline (reference sequence). J was trimmed by 4 bases and V by 6 bases; bases with no gene match: 6. The CDR3 consists of 13 residues. Profiled with immunoSEQ multiplex PCR; TCRdb holds only in-frame clones, not every one. The sample includes roughly 160,000 clones, 92% seen only once; the top ten take roughly 4.3%. In regard to this clone: Its specificity is unknown.

The source material was peripheral blood, sampled on day 0 of MenACWY control vaccination. The origin of this receptor is an adult in good health. The chain links TRBV30 to TRBJ1-3; 7 bases agree with TRBD1. As DNA, the CDR3 is TGTGCCTGTGCGACAGGGAGAGGAAACACCATATATTTT. Its translation is CACATGRGNTIYF.